This T cell receptor beta chain appears in the sequencing data of a study of blood T cell repertoires in COVID-19. Across the study: Specimens from acute and convalescent COVID-19 originated in the United States, Italy and Spain. The cDNA or gDNA used as material had been derived from T cells, B-cell-depleted T cells, or PBMCs.

Clones were sequenced by immunoSEQ multiplex PCR, and TCRdb holds only the in-frame ones, with some missing. Of about 94,000 clones listed, about 80% are singletons. V lost 4 bases and J lost 6; bases outside the gene matches: 7. CDR1 is MDHEN, CDR2 SYDVKM, per germline. This CDR3 has 15 residues. The chain carries TRBV28 and TRBJ1-5, with 9 positions matching TRBD1. Sequencing was performed on peripheral blood. This sequence originates from a man aged 55 to 70 with acute or convalescent COVID-19. DNA for the CDR3: TGTGCCAGCAGTTGGACAGGGGACGGTGGTCAGCCCCAGCATTTT. Its translation is CASSWTGDGGQPQHF.